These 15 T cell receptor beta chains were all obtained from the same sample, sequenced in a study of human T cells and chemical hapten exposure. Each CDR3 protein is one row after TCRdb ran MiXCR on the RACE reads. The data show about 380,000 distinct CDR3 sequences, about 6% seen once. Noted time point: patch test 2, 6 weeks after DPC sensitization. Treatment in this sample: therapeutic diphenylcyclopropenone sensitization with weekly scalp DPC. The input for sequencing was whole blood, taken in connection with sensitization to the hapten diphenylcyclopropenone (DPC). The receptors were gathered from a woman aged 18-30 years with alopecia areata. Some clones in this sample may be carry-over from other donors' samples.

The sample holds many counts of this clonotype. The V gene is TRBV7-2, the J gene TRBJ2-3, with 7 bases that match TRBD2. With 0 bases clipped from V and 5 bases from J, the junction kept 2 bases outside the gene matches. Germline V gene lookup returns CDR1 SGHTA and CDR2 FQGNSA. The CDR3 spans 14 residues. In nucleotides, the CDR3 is TGTGCCAGCAGCTTAGCACTAGCGCGAGATACGCAGTATTTT. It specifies CASSLALARDTQYF.

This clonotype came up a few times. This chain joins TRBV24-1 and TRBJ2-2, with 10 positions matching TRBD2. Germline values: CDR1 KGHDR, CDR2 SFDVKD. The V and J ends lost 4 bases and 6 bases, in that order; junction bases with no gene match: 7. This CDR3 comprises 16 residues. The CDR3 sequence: CATSDYQAGGPGELFF. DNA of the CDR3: TGTGCCACCAGTGACTACCAAGCGGGGGGGCCCGGGGAGCTGTTTTTT.

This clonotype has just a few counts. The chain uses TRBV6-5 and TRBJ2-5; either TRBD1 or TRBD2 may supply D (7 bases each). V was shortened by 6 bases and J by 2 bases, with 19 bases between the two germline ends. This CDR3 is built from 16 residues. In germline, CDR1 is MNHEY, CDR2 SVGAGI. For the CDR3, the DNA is TGTGCCAGCAGACGACAGGGAGGGGACCTTCAAGAGACCCAGTACTTC. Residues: CASRRQGGDLQETQYF.

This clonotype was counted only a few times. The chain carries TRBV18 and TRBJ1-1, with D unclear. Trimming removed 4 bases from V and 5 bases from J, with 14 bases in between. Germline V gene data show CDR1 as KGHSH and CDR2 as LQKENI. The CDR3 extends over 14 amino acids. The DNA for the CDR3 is TGTGCCAGCTCACTCCCTGTAGGTGGTACTGAAGCTTTCTTT. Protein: CASSLPVGGTEAFF. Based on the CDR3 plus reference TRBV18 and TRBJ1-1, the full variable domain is NAGVMQNPRHLVRRRGQEARLRCSPMKGHSHVYWYRQLPEEGLKFMVYLQKENIIDESGMPKERFSAEFPKEGPSILRIQQVVRGDSAAYFCASSLPVGGTEAFFGQGTRLTVV.

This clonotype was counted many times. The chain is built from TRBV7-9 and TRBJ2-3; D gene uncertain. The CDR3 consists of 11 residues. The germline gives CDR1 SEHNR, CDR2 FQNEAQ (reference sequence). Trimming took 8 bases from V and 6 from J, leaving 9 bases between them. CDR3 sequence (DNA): TGTGCCAGCGGGCCACGGGATACGCAGTATTTT. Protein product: CASGPRDTQYF.

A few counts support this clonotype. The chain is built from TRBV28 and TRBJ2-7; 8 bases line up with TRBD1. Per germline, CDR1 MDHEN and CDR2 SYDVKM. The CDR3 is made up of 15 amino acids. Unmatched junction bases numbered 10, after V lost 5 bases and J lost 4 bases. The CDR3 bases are TGTGCCAGCAGTGATCTAGACAGGGGCCCTTACGAGCAGTACTTC. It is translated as CASSDLDRGPYEQYF.

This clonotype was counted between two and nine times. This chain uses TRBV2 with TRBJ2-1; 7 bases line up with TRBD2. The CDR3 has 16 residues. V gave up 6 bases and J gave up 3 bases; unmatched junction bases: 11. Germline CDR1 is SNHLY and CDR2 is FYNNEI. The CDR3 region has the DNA TGTGCCAGCAGGAAGGGTCCTAGCGGAGTCTACAATGAGCAGTTCTTC. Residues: CASRKGPSGVYNEQFF. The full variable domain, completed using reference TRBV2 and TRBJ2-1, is EPEVTQTPSHQVTQMGQEVILRCVPISNHLYFYWYRQILGQKVEFLVSFYNNEISEKSEIFDDQFSVERPDGSNFTLKIRSTKLEDSAMYFCASRKGPSGVYNEQFFGPGTRLTVL.

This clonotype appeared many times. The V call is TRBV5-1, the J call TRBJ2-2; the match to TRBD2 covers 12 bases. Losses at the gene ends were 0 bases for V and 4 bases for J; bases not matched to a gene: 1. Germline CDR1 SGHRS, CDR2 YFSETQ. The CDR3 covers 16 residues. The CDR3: CASSLGTSGVTGELFF. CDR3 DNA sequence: TGCGCCAGCAGCTTGGGGACTAGCGGGGTCACCGGGGAGCTGTTTTTT.

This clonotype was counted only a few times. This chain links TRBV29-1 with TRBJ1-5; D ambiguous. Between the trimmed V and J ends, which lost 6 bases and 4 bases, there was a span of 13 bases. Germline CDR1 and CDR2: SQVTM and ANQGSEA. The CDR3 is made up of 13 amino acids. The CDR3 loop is CSVQSGVNQPQHF. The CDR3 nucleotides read TGCAGCGTACAGAGCGGCGTGAATCAGCCCCAGCATTTT.

CDR3 in amino acids: CASSQPWGSADTQYF. The CDR3 DNA follows: TGTGCCAGCAGCCAACCTTGGGGTTCGGCAGATACGCAGTATTTT. This chain connects TRBV14 to TRBJ2-3; D gene ambiguous. Looked up from germline, CDR1 is SGHDN and CDR2 is FVKESK. V dropped 2 bases and J dropped 4 bases, with 13 bases sitting between them. This CDR3 has 15 amino acids.

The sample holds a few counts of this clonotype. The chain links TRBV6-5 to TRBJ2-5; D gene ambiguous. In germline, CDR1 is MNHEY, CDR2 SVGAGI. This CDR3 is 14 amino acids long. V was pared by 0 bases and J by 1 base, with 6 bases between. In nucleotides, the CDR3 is TGTGCCAGCAGTTACTCCGTGCTCCAAGAGACCCAGTACTTC. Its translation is CASSYSVLQETQYF.

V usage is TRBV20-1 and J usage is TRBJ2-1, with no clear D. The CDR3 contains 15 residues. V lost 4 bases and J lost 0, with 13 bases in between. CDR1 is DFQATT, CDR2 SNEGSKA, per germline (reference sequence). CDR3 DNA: TGCAGTGCTACAGATCCCGAGGTCTCCTACAATGAGCAGTTCTTC. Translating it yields CSATDPEVSYNEQFF.

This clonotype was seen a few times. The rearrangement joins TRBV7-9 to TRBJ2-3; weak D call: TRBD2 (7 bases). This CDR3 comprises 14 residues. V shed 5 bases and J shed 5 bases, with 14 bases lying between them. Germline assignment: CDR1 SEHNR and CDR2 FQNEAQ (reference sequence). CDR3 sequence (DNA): TGTGCCAGCAGCCGGATGAGGGGGGGAGATACGCAGTATTTT. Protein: CASSRMRGGDTQYF.

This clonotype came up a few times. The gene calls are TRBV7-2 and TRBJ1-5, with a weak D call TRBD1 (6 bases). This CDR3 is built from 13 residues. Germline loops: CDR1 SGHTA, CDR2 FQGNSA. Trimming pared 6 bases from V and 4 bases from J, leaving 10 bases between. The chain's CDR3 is CASRGQVNQPQHF. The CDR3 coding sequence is TGTGCCAGCAGGGGACAAGTAAATCAGCCCCAGCATTTT.

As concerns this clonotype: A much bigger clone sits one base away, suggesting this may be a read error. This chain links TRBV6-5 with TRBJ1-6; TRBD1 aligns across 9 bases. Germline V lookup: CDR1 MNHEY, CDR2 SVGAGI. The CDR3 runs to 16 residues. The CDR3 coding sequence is TGTGCCAGCTGTTACAAAACAGGGGGCGTTAATTCACCCCTCCACTTT. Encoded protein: CASCYKTGGVNSPLHF.